The source of this TCR beta chain is a study of identical twins. TCRdb recomputed calls from the 5' RACE reads with MiXCR, one row per CDR3 protein. The table includes some 630,000 distinct CDR3 sequences, about 7.6% detected once. The CDR3 extends over 15 amino acids. Germline CDR1 reads DFQATT; CDR2 reads SNEGSKA (reference sequence). Unmatched junction bases numbered 12, after V lost 6 bases and J lost 4 bases. The data were also submitted as part of a second study, on yellow fever vaccine responses in identical twins.

The J gene is TRBJ2-1, the V gene TRBV20-1; 7 nucleotides agree with TRBD2. This TCR derives from a woman under 30 in good health. What was sequenced was PBMCs. This CDR3 is CSAPGTGGGYNEQFF. CDR3 sequence (DNA): TGCAGTGCACCGGGGACGGGAGGAGGGTACAATGAGCAGTTCTTC.